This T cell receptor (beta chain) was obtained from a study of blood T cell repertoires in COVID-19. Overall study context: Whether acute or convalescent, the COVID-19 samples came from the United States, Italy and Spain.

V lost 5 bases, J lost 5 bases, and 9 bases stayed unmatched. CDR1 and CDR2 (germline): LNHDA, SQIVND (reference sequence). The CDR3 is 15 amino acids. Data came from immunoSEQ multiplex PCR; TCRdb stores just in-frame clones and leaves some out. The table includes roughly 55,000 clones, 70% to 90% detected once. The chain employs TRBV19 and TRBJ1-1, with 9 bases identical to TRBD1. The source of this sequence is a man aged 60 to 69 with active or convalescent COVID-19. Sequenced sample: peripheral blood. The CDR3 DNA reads TGTGCCAGTAGTGGGGGGACAGGGCGGAGGACTGAAGCTTTCTTT. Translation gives CASSGGTGRRTEAFF.